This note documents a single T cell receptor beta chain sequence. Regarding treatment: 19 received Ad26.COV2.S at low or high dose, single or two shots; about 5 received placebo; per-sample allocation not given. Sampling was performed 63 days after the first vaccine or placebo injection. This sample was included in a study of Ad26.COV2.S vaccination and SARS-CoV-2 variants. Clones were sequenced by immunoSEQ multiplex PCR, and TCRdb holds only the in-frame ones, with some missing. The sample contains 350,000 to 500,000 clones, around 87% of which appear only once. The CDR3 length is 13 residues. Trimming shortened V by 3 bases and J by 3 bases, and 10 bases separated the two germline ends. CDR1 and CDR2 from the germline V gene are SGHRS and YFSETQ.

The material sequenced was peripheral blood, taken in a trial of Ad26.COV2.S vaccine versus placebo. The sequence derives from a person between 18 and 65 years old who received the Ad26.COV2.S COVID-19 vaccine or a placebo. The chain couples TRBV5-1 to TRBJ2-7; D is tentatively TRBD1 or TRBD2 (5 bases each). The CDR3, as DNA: TGCGCCAGCAGCTGGGACCGCCACTACGAGCAGTACTTC. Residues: CASSWDRHYEQYF. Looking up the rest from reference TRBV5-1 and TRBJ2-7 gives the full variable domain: KAGVTQTPRYLIKTRGQQVTLSCSPISGHRSVSWYQQTPGQGLQFLFEYFSETQRNKGNFPGRFSGRQFSNSRSEMNVSTLELGDSALYLCASSWDRHYEQYFGPGTRLTVT.